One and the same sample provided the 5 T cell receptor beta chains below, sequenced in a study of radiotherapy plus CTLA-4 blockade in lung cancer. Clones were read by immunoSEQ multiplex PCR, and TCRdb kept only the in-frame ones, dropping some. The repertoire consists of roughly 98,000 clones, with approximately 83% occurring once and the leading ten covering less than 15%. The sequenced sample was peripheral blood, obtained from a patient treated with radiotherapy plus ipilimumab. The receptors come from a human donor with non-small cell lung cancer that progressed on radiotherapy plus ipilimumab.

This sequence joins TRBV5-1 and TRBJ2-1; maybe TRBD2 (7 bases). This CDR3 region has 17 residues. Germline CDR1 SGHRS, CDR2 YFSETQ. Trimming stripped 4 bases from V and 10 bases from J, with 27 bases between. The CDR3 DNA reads TGCGCCAGCAGCCACCCCCCGGGGGGCGTGTGGGAAAACGAGCAGTTCTTC. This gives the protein CASSHPPGGVWENEQFF.

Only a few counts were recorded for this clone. The CDR3 DNA is TGTGCCAGCAGCTGGGGACTAGGAACCTACGAGCAGTACTTC. This gives the protein CASSWGLGTYEQYF. The gene calls are TRBV7-2 and TRBJ2-7, with 8 bases that match TRBD2. Germline V gene data show CDR1 as SGHTA and CDR2 as FQGNSA. V shed 4 bases and J 2 bases; nucleotides not matched to a gene: 4. The CDR3 covers 14 residues.

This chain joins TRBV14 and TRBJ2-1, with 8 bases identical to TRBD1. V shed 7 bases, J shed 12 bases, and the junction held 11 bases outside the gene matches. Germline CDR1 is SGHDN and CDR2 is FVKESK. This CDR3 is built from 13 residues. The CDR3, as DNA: TGTGCCAGCACCAAAAACTACGGGACAGGGCAGTTCTTC. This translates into CASTKNYGTGQFF.

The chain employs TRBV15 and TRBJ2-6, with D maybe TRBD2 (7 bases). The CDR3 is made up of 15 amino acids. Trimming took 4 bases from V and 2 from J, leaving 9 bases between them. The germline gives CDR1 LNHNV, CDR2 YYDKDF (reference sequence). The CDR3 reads CATSKGGAGANVLTF. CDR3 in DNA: TGTGCCACCAGCAAGGGGGGGGCTGGGGCCAACGTCCTGACTTTC.

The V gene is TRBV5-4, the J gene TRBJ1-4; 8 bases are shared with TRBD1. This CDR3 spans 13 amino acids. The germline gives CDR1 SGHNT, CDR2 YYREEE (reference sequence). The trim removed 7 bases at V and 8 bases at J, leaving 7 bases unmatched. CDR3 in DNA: TGTGCCAGCTCCTCGGGGACAGGAGAAAAACTGTTTTTT. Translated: CASSSGTGEKLFF.